This T cell receptor (beta chain) was profiled in a study of blood T cell repertoires in COVID-19. Study background: Sites in the United States, Italy and Spain provided acute and convalescent COVID-19 samples.

The participants were between roughly 18 and 100 years old and came from 24 US areas. The length of the CDR3 is 15 residues. Per germline, CDR1 SGHRS and CDR2 YFSETQ. V lost 1 base, J lost 2 bases, and 12 bases lay in between. Original handling: Cell counts per sample came from amplifying reference gene primers. This table comes from immunoSEQ multiplex PCR, and its TCRdb copy is limited to in-frame clones, with some not included. The V and J calls and the clone size are those of that table, but D and trimming were determined from the DNA. Of approximately 180,000 clones in the sample, roughly three quarters were seen once.

This sequence was found in a woman between 50 and 59 years old with acute COVID-19. Specimen: PBMCs or T cells enriched from blood (not recorded which). The rearrangement joins TRBV5-1 to TRBJ2-5; TRBD1 is a possible D gene (6 bases). Written as DNA, the CDR3 is TGCGCCAGCAGCTTGCAGGGGATACAACAAGAGACCCAGTACTTC. It specifies CASSLQGIQQETQYF.